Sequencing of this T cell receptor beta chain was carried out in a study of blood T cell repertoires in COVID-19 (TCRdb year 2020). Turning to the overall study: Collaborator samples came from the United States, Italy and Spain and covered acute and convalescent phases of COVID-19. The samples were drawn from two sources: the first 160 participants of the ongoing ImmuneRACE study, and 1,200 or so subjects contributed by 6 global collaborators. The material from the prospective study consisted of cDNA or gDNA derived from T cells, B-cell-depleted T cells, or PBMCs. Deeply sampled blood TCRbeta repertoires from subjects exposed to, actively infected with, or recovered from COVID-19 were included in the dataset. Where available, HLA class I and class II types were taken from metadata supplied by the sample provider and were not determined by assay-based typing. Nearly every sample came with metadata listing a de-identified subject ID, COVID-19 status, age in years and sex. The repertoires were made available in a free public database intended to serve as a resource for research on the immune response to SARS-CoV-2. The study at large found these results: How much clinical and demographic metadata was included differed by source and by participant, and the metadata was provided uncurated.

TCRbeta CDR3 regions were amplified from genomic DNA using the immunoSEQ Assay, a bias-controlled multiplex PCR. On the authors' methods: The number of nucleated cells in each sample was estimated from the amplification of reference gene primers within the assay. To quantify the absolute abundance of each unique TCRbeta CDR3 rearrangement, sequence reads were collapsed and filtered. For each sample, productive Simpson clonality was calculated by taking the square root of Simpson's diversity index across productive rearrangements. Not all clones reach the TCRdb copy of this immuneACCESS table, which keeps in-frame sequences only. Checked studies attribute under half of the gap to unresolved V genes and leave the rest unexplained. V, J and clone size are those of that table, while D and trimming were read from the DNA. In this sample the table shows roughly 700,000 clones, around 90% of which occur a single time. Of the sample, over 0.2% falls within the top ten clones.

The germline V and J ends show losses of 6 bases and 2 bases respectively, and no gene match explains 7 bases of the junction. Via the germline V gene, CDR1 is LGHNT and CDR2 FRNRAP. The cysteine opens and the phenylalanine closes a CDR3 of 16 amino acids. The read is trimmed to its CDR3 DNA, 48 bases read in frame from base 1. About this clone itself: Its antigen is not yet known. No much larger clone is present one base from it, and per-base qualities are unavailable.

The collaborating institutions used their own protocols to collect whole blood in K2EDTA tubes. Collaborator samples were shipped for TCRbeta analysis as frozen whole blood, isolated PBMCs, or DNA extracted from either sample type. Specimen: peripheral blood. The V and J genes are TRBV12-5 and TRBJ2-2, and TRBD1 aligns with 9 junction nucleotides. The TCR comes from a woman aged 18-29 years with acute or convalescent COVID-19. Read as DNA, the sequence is TGTGCTAGTGGGATAGAGACAGGGGGAAACACCGGGGAGCTGTTTTTT. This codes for CASGIETGGNTGELFF.